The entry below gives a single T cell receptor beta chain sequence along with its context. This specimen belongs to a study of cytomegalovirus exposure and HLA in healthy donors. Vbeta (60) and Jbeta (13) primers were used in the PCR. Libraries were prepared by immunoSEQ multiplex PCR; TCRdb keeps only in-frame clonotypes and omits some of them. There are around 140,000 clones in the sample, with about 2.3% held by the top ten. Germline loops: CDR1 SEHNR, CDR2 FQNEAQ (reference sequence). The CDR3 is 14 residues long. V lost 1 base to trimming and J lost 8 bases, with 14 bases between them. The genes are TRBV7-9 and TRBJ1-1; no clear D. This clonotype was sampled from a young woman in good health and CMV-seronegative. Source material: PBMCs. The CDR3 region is CASSLVGAKQEAFF. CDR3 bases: TGTGCCAGCAGCTTAGTCGGCGCTAAACAGGAAGCTTTCTTT.